This T cell receptor (beta chain) was documented in a study of cytotoxic CD8 clonotypes in ibrutinib-treated CLL. About the study: Mean yields were around 240,000 productive templates and 80,000 to 95,000 productive rearrangements per sample.

Clones were sequenced by immunoSEQ multiplex PCR, and TCRdb holds only the in-frame ones, with some missing. The table has over 70,000 clones, 86% seen once. This CDR3 contains 13 residues. V was clipped by 1 base and J by 10 bases, with 13 bases between them. Per the germline V gene, CDR1 is SGHNT and CDR2 is YENEEA. The TCR comes from a human donor with chronic lymphocytic leukemia. The input for sequencing was PBMCs, taken before ibrutinib treatment. V and J are TRBV11-3 and TRBJ1-2, with a possible D match to TRBD1 (6 bases). This chain's CDR3 is CASSLGITGHYTF. The CDR3 region has the DNA TGTGCCAGCAGCTTAGGTATCACGGGACACTACACCTTC.